Given below is one T cell receptor (beta chain) in context. Its antigen is as yet unknown. The data are from a study of neoadjuvant anti-PD-1 for oral cavity cancer. Study-wide background: Nivolumab at 3 mg/kg was mostly given biweekly, three to four doses, pre-surgery. Around day 43, patients without progression received a fourth nivolumab dose before surgery. Findings of the study overall: Each response group had just a few patients in TCR analyses. Post-nivolumab, blood T cell clonality was significantly elevated in non-responders.

Measured with immunoSEQ multiplex PCR; TCRdb has only the in-frame clones, and not every one. The top ten clones hold approximately 3.6% of a sample with 73,000 or so clones, about 88% of them seen once. Sample time point: after neoadjuvant nivolumab, at surgical resection. This CDR3 is 16 amino acids long. Trimming pared 5 bases from V and 3 bases from J, leaving 16 bases between. In germline, CDR1 is SNHLY, CDR2 FYNNEI. The input for sequencing was PBMCs, taken after nivolumab (anti-PD-1) treatment. The chain links TRBV2 to TRBJ1-4, with D hard to call. The receptor was isolated from a person between 40 and 85 years old with oral cavity squamous cell carcinoma. CDR3 in DNA: TGTGCCAGCAGTACCGACTTTGGGAGAGCTAATGAAAAACTGTTTTTT. Protein: CASSTDFGRANEKLFF.